Listed here are 14 T cell receptor beta chains from one sample, sequenced in a study of blood T cells in healthy people across ages. A J-beta primer mix and a sample-barcoded 5' primer were used in a second PCR of roughly 6 to 11 cycles. TCRdb itself ran the 5' RACE reads through MiXCR, one entry per CDR3 protein. The repertoire has about 620,000 distinct CDR3 sequences, under 65% of them found once; the top ten carry approximately 13%. The material sequenced was blood. Receptors originate from a woman of 80 years or more in good health.

CDR3 region: CASSPRFGGAYNEQFF. The CDR3 DNA sequence: TGTGCCAGCAGCCCAAGGTTTGGGGGGGCCTACAATGAGCAGTTCTTC. This chain links TRBV11-2 with TRBJ2-1; 7 bases are a match to TRBD2. V lost 5 bases to trimming and J lost 2 bases; unmatched junction nucleotides: 9. The CDR3 consists of 16 residues. Germline-derived CDR1 and CDR2 are SGHAT and FQNNGV.

This clonotype was counted ten times or more. The rearrangement joins TRBV7-9 to TRBJ2-5; a possible D gene is TRBD1 (5 bases). The CDR3 sequence is 14 residues long. CDR1 is SEHNR and CDR2 is FQNEAQ in the germline V gene (reference sequence). The germline V and J ends were trimmed by 4 bases and 3 bases, with 12 bases remaining between them. The CDR3 DNA is TGTGCCAGCAGCTCTTGGACATTGAAAGAGACCCAGTACTTC. This translates into CASSSWTLKETQYF.

Notes on this clonotype: This may be a read error: a much more frequent sequence differs by one nucleotide. The rearrangement links TRBV5-1 to TRBJ2-1, with D maybe TRBD1 (6 bases). The J call is doubtful: the DNA matches TRBJ2-7 better. The germline V gene has CDR1 SGHRS and CDR2 YFSETQ. The length of the CDR3 is 13 residues. DNA of the CDR3: TGCGCCAGCAGCTTTAGGACAGACAATGAGCAGTACTTC. Protein: CASSFRTDNEQYF.

V is TRBV15 and J is TRBJ1-1, with D unclear. This CDR3 is 13 amino acids long. Germline lookup yields CDR1 LNHNV and CDR2 YYDKDF (reference sequence). V was trimmed by 5 bases and J by 1 base, leaving 8 bases between them. CDR3 sequence: CATSLDGNTEAFF. DNA for the CDR3: TGTGCCACCAGCTTGGACGGGAACACTGAAGCTTTCTTT.

The J gene is TRBJ2-3, the V gene TRBV9, with D possibly being TRBD2 (7 bases). V dropped 0 bases and J dropped 8 bases, with 13 bases sitting between them. This CDR3 has 14 residues. Germline lookup yields CDR1 SGDLS and CDR2 YYNGEE. The chain's CDR3 is CASSVDGGGGTQYF. The CDR3 nucleotides are TGTGCCAGCAGCGTAGACGGGGGAGGGGGTACGCAGTATTTT. The whole variable domain, remainder taken from reference TRBV9 and TRBJ2-3, is DSGVTQTPKHLITATGQRVTLRCSPRSGDLSVYWYQQSLDQGLQFLIQYYNGEERAKGNILERFSAQQFPDLHSELNLSSLELGDSALYFCASSVDGGGGTQYFGPGTRLTVL.

CDR3 sequence (DNA): TGTGCCAGCAGGGCCGGGGCGAACACTGAAGCTTTCTTT. It specifies CASRAGANTEAFF. The chain recombines TRBV6-6 with TRBJ1-1; a weak D match, TRBD1 (5 bases). The CDR3 loop spans 13 amino acids. CDR1 MNHNY and CDR2 SVGAGI come from the germline V gene (reference sequence). The germline V and J ends were trimmed by 6 bases and 1 base, with 9 bases remaining between them.

The rearrangement links TRBV25-1 to TRBJ2-4; tentative D call: TRBD1 (6 bases). The CDR3 length is 17 residues. The germline V and J ends were trimmed by 4 bases and 0 bases, with 16 bases remaining between them. Germline CDR1 MGHDK, CDR2 SYGVNS. The CDR3 region is CASSGPQGRPAKNIQYF. The CDR3 region has the DNA TGTGCCAGCAGTGGACCCCAGGGGCGTCCAGCCAAAAACATTCAGTACTTC. Based on the CDR3 plus reference TRBV25-1 and TRBJ2-4, the full variable domain is EADIYQTPRYLVIGTGKKITLECSQTMGHDKMYWYQQDPGMELHLIHYSYGVNSTEKGDLSSESTVSRIRTEHFPLTLESARPSHTSQYLCASSGPQGRPAKNIQYFGAGTRLSVL.

This rearrangement joins TRBV7-9 to TRBJ1-4; D may be TRBD1 (5 bases). The V gene lost 2 bases and the J gene lost 5 bases, with 12 bases spanning the gap. This CDR3 contains 15 residues. Germline CDR1 SEHNR, CDR2 FQNEAQ (reference sequence). CDR3 residues: CASSLRSGGNEKLFF. In DNA form, the CDR3 reads TGTGCCAGCAGCTTAAGGTCCGGGGGGAATGAAAAACTGTTTTTT.

This clonotype was observed at least ten times. J is TRBJ1-1 and V is TRBV6-5; TRBD1 aligns across 7 bases. The CDR3 contains 14 residues. Trimming took 6 bases from V and 1 from J; bases not matched to a gene: 5. Germline loops: CDR1 MNHEY, CDR2 SVGAGI. The CDR3 bases are TGTGCCAGCAGAGAGACAGGGCAGAACACTGAAGCTTTCTTT. As protein: CASRETGQNTEAFF.

The chain is built from TRBV13 and TRBJ2-3; D unresolved. The CDR3 totals 13 residues. Per the germline V gene, CDR1 is PRHDT and CDR2 is FYEKMQ (reference sequence). V was clipped by 7 bases and J by 1 base, with 9 bases between them. The CDR3 protein is CASTFARTDTQYF. In DNA form, the CDR3 reads TGTGCCAGCACCTTCGCTCGCACAGATACGCAGTATTTT.

Regarding this clonotype: A read error may produce the germline difference seen at one junction end. V usage is TRBV4-1 and J usage is TRBJ1-2; 7 nucleotides agree with TRBD1. The CDR3 is 15 amino acids. In germline, CDR1 is MGHRA, CDR2 YSYEKL. The CDR3 spells CASSQEKGATMATPF. CDR3 nucleotide sequence: TGCGCCAGCAGCCAAGAAAAGGGGGCGACTATGGCTACACCTTTC.

V usage is TRBV27 and J usage is TRBJ1-4; D call uncertain. Germline V gene sequence: CDR1 MNHEY, CDR2 SMNVEV (reference sequence). The CDR3 runs 17 residues. V dropped 3 bases and J dropped 0 bases, with 14 bases sitting between them. The CDR3 sequence is CASSFQSDLATNEKLFF. In nucleotides, the CDR3 is TGTGCCAGCAGTTTCCAATCCGACCTGGCAACTAATGAAAAACTGTTTTTT.

The sample holds a few counts of this clonotype. The chain recombines TRBV27 with TRBJ2-1; TRBD1 aligns across 7 bases. The CDR3 consists of 14 residues. CDR1 is MNHEY, CDR2 SMNVEV, per germline (reference sequence). V lost 5 bases to trimming and J lost 7 bases; unmatched junction nucleotides: 8. Here the CDR3 DNA reads TGTGCCAGCAGTGACCCAGGGGGTAGGAATGAGCAGTTCTTC. Translating it yields CASSDPGGRNEQFF.

This clonotype was counted at least ten times. The chain has TRBV6-1 and TRBJ2-2; D is unresolved. The CDR3 covers 12 residues. Per the germline V gene, CDR1 is MNHNS and CDR2 is SASEGT. Trimming pared 6 bases from V and 3 bases from J, leaving 5 bases between. CDR3 amino acids: CASSGYTGELFF. In DNA form, the CDR3 reads TGTGCCAGCAGCGGTTACACCGGGGAGCTGTTTTTT.